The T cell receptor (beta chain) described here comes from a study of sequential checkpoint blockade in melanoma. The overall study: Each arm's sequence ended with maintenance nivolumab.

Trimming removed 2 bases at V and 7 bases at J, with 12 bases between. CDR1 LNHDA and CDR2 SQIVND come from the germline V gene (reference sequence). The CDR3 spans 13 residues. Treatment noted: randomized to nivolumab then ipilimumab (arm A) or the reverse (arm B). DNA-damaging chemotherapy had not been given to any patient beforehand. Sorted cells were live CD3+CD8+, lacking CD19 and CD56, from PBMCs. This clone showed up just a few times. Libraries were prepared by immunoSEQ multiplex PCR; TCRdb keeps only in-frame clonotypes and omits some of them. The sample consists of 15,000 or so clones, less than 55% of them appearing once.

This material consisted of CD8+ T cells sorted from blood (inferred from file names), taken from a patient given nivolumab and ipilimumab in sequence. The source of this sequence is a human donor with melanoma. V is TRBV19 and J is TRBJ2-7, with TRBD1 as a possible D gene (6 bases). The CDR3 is CASSISGVGEQYF. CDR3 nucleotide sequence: TGTGCCAGTAGTATATCAGGGGTGGGTGAGCAGTACTTC.